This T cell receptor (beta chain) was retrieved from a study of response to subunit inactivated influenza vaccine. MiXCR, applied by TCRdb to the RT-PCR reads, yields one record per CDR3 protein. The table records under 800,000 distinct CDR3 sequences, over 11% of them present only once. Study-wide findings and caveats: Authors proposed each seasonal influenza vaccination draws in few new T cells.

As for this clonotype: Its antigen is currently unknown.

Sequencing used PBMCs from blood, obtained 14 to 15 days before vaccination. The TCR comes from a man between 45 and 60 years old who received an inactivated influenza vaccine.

The CDR3 coding sequence is TGCAGTGCTAGGCTCAATAGCTCCTACGAGCAGTACTTC. This codes for CSARLNSSYEQYF. The rearrangement uses TRBV20-1 and TRBJ2-7; D remains ambiguous. CDR1 and CDR2 (germline): DFQATT, SNEGSKA (reference sequence). The CDR3 runs to 13 residues. V lost 3 bases and J 0 bases, leaving 9 bases between the germline ends.